What follows describes a single T cell receptor beta chain. One junction end does not reproduce the germline sequence, and a read error may be involved. Only in-frame clones appear in the TCRdb table, and some are missing; sequencing was by immunoSEQ multiplex PCR. Here the sample spans tens of thousands of clones, 90% being singletons. The data were taken from a study of T cell changes during pregnancy in multiple sclerosis. Per germline, CDR1 MNHEY and CDR2 SVGAGI. This CDR3 comprises 15 residues. This chain connects TRBV6-5 to TRBJ1-4; 7 nucleotides match TRBD1. The clonotype originates from a female donor in good health, enrolled as a control in a pregnancy study. This material consisted of peripheral blood, taken in the first trimester of pregnancy. The CDR3 sequence: CASSYSRQGLGKLFF. CDR3 in DNA: TGTGCCAGCAGCTACTCACGACAGGGTCTGGGAAAACTGTTTTTT.